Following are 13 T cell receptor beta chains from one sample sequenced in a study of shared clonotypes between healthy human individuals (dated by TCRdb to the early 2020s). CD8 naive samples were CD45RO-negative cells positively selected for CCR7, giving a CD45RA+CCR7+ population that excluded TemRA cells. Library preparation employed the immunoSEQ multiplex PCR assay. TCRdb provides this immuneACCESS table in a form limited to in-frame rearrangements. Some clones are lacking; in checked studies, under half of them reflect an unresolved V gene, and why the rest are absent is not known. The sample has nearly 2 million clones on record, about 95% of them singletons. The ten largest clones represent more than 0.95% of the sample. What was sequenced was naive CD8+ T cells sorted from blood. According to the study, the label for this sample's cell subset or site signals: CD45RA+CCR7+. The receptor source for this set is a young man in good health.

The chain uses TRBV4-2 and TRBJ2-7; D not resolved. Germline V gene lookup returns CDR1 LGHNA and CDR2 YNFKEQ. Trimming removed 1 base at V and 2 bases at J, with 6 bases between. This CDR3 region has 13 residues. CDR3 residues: CASSQGSTYEQYF. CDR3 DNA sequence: TGTGCCAGCAGCCAAGGATCTACCTACGAGCAGTACTTC.

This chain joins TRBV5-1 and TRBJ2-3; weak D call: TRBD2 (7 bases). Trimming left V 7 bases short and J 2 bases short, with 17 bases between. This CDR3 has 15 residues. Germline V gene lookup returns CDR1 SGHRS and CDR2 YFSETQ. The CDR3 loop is CASVRGATSTDTQYF. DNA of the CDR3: TGCGCCAGCGTCCGGGGGGCTACGTCCACAGATACGCAGTATTTT.

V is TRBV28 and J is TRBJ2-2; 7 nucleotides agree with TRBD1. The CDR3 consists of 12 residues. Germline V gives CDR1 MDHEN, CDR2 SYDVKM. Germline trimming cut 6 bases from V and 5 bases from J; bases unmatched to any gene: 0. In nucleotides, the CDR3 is TGTGCCAGCAGGACAGGGACCGGGGAGCTGTTTTTT. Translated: CASRTGTGELFF.

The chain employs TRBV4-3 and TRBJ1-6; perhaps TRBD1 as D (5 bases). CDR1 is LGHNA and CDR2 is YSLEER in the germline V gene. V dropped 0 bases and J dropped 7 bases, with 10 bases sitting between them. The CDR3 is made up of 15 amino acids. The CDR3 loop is CASSQDSRVNSPLHF. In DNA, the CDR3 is TGCGCCAGCAGCCAAGATAGCAGGGTGAATTCACCCCTCCACTTT.

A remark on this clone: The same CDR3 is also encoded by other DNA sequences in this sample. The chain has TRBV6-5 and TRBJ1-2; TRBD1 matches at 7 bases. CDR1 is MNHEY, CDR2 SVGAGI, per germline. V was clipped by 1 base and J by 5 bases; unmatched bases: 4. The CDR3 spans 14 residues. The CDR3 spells CASSYFQGGYGYTF. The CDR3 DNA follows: TGTGCCAGCAGTTACTTTCAGGGGGGATATGGCTACACCTTC.

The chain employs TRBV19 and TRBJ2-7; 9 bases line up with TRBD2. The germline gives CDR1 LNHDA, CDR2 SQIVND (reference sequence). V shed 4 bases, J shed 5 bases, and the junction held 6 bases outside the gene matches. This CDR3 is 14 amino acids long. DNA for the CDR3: TGTGCCAGTAGTAATGGACTAGCGATCCACGAGCAGTACTTC. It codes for CASSNGLAIHEQYF.

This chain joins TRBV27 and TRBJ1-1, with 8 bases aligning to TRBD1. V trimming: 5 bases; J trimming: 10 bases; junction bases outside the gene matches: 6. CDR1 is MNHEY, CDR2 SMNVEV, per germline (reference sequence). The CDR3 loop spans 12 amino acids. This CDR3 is CASSVDRVTAFF. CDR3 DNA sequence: TGTGCCAGCAGTGTGGACAGGGTTACAGCTTTCTTT.

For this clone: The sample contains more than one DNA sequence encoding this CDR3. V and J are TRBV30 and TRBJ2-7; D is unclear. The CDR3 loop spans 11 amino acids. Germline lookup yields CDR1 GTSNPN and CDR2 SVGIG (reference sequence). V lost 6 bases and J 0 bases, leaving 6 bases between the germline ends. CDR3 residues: CACDSSYEQYF. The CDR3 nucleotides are TGTGCCTGTGACTCCTCCTACGAGCAGTACTTC.

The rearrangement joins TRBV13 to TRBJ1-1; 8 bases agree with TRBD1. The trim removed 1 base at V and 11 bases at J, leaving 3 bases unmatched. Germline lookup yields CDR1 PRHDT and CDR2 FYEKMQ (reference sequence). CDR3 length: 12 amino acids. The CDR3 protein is CASSLADRVAFF. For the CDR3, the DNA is TGTGCCAGCAGCTTAGCGGACAGGGTGGCTTTCTTT.

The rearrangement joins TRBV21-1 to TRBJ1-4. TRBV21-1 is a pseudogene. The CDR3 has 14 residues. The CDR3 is CASGYGTTNEKLFF. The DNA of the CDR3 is TGTGCCAGCGGGTATGGGACAACTAATGAAAAACTGTTTTTT.

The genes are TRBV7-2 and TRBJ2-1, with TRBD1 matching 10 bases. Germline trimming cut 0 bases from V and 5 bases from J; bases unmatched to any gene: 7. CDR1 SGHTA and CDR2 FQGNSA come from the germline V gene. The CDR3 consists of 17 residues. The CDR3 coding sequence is TGTGCCAGCAGCTTAGCGCTACGACAGGGGGCCCACAATGAGCAGTTCTTC. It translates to CASSLALRQGAHNEQFF.

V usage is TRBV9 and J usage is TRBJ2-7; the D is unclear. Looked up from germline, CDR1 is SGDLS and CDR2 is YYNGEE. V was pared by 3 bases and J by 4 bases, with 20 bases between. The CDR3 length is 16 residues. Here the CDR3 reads CASSALVVRGDYEQYF. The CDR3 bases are TGTGCCAGCAGCGCTCTAGTAGTCCGTGGAGATTACGAGCAGTACTTC.

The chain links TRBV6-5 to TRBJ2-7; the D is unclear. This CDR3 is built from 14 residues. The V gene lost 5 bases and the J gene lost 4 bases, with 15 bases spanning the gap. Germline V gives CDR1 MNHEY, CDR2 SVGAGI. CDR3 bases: TGTGCCAGCAGTGATCAGTCGTTAGGGTACGAGCAGTACTTC. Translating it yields CASSDQSLGYEQYF.